One sample yielded the 5 T cell receptor beta chains listed below, sequenced in a study of cytomegalovirus exposure and HLA in healthy donors. TCRdb keeps only in-frame clones here, not all; method: immunoSEQ multiplex PCR. The sample has over 85,000 clones, roughly 89% seen once. The material sequenced was PBMCs. These receptors all come from a young woman in good health and CMV-seronegative.

V gene TRBV28 combines with J gene TRBJ2-5; 8 nucleotides align to TRBD1. J was trimmed by 5 bases and V by 1 base; bases with no gene match: 6. The CDR3 runs to 15 residues. Germline V gene data show CDR1 as MDHEN and CDR2 as SYDVKM. CDR3 amino acids: CASSLSGTGGETQYF. In DNA form, the CDR3 reads TGTGCCAGCAGTTTATCAGGGACAGGAGGGGAGACCCAGTACTTC. The variable domain in full, with the rest retrieved from reference TRBV28 and TRBJ2-5, is DVKVTQSSRYLVKRTGEKVFLECVQDMDHENMFWYRQDPGLGLRLIYFSYDVKMKEKGDIPEGYSVSREKKERFSLILESASTNQTSMYLCASSLSGTGGETQYFGPGTRLLVL.

This chain joins TRBV5-1 and TRBJ2-1; 10 bases are shared with TRBD2. Germline V gives CDR1 SGHRS, CDR2 YFSETQ. The CDR3 totals 20 residues. V was pared by 0 bases and J by 3 bases, with 15 bases of the junction left unmatched. Here the CDR3 reads CASSLGLAGKRGGLYNEQFF. DNA for the CDR3: TGCGCCAGCAGCTTGGGGCTAGCGGGTAAGCGGGGGGGCCTCTACAATGAGCAGTTCTTC.

The CDR3 region is CASSLDRVNEKLFF. The CDR3 DNA reads as TGTGCCAGCAGCCTCGACAGGGTTAATGAAAAACTGTTTTTT. The rearrangement uses TRBV7-9 and TRBJ1-4, with 7 bases fitting TRBD1. CDR3 length equals 14 residues. Per the germline V gene, CDR1 is SEHNR and CDR2 is FQNEAQ (reference sequence). V lost 5 bases and J lost 4; bases outside the gene matches: 4.

The chain uses TRBV25-1 and TRBJ2-1; 7 bases are a match to TRBD1. The V gene's germline CDR1 is MGHDK and CDR2 SYGVNS. The junction had 3 bases not matched to a gene; V was cut back by 4 bases and J by 12 bases. This CDR3 comprises 11 residues. The CDR3 nucleotides are TGTGCCAGCAGTGCGAACAGGGGGCAGTTCTTC. It yields the protein CASSANRGQFF.

The gene calls are TRBV10-1 and TRBJ2-7, with a weak D call TRBD2 (5 bases). V was trimmed by 2 bases and J by 2 bases, leaving 10 bases between them. Germline CDR1 reads WNHNN; CDR2 reads SYGVQD (reference sequence). The CDR3 totals 14 residues. For the CDR3, the DNA is TGCGCCAGCAGTGAGGGACGGGGTACCTACGAGCAGTACTTC. Translation: CASSEGRGTYEQYF.